The 31 T cell receptor beta chains reported below all come from one sample, sequenced in a study of cytomegalovirus exposure and HLA in healthy donors. Vbeta (60) and Jbeta (13) primers were used in the PCR. Repertoires were generated with immunoSEQ multiplex PCR, while TCRdb's copy carries only in-frame clones and drops some. The table has about 150,000 clones, over 80% seen once. Sequenced input: PBMCs. The receptors were gathered from a boy under 10 years old in good health and CMV-seronegative.

The genes are TRBV19 and TRBJ2-3; 9 nucleotides match TRBD1. V shed 8 bases, J shed 3 bases, and the junction held 12 bases outside the gene matches. CDR3 length: 16 residues. Germline values: CDR1 LNHDA, CDR2 SQIVND (reference sequence). CDR3 region: CASRPGKQGATDTQYF. The CDR3 bases are TGTGCCAGTCGCCCGGGAAAACAGGGGGCAACAGATACGCAGTATTTT.

The gene calls are TRBV18 and TRBJ2-3; D remains ambiguous. The CDR3 extends over 13 amino acids. V was shortened by 4 bases and J by 6 bases, with 11 bases between the two germline ends. The germline V gene encodes CDR1 KGHSH and CDR2 LQKENI. The CDR3 is CASSRQDDDTQYF. CDR3 sequence (DNA): TGTGCCAGCTCACGGCAGGATGATGATACGCAGTATTTT.

J is TRBJ2-1 and V is TRBV14; 9 bases are shared with TRBD2. The CDR3 sequence is 14 residues long. Germline V lookup: CDR1 SGHDN, CDR2 FVKESK. Losses at the gene ends were 4 bases for V and 5 bases for J; bases not matched to a gene: 3. In nucleotides, the CDR3 is TGTGCCAGCAGCCTTGCGGGGGGGAACAATGAGCAGTTCTTC. It yields the protein CASSLAGGNNEQFF. Combining the CDR3 with reference TRBV14 and TRBJ2-1 gives the whole variable domain EAGVTQFPSHSVIEKGQTVTLRCDPISGHDNLYWYRRVMGKEIKFLLHFVKESKQDESGMPNNRFLAERTGGTYSTLKVQPAELEDSGVYFCASSLAGGNNEQFFGPGTRLTVL.

The chain combines TRBV5-1 with TRBJ2-3; 9 nucleotides line up with TRBD2. The ends lost 6 bases at V and 4 bases at J; junction bases unmatched: 9. This CDR3 contains 15 residues. Germline CDR1 is SGHRS and CDR2 is YFSETQ. CDR3 DNA sequence: TGCGCCAGCAATGGCGGGACTAGCAATGCAGATACGCAGTATTTT. Translating gives CASNGGTSNADTQYF.

This chain links TRBV13 with TRBJ2-3; tentatively, D is TRBD2 (6 bases). Germline lookup yields CDR1 PRHDT and CDR2 FYEKMQ (reference sequence). This CDR3 contains 15 residues. V lost 3 bases, J lost 2 bases, and 12 bases lay in between. The CDR3: CASSFVPGDTDTQYF. DNA for the CDR3: TGTGCCAGCAGCTTTGTTCCGGGAGACACAGATACGCAGTATTTT.

The chain combines TRBV7-9 with TRBJ1-3, with D maybe TRBD1 (5 bases). The CDR3 has 15 residues. Trimming left V 5 bases short and J 0 bases short, with 11 bases between. Germline V gene data show CDR1 as SEHNR and CDR2 as FQNEAQ (reference sequence). DNA for the CDR3: TGTGCCAGCAGCCCGGGACTCAACTCTGGAAACACCATATATTTT. Translating gives CASSPGLNSGNTIYF.

V usage is TRBV30 and J usage is TRBJ1-2, with D hard to call. Trimming stripped 4 bases from V and 6 bases from J, with 15 bases between. Germline V gives CDR1 GTSNPN, CDR2 SVGIG (reference sequence). The CDR3 is made up of 13 amino acids. The DNA of the CDR3 is TGTGCCTGGACCCCCGAGATTCTGCATGGCTACACCTTC. Translated: CAWTPEILHGYTF.

This chain joins TRBV7-9 and TRBJ2-5; 8 positions match TRBD1. There are 15 residues in the CDR3. Losses at the gene ends were 10 bases for V and 4 bases for J; bases not matched to a gene: 14. Germline CDR1 reads SEHNR; CDR2 reads FQNEAQ (reference sequence). The CDR3 loop is CATGARGLEGETQYF. The CDR3 DNA follows: TGTGCCACCGGGGCCAGGGGGCTAGAGGGAGAGACCCAGTACTTC.

The chain employs TRBV7-9 and TRBJ1-2, with D perhaps matching TRBD1 (5 bases). V was trimmed by 5 bases and J by 3 bases, leaving 16 bases between them. The CDR3 loop spans 15 amino acids. Germline CDR1 reads SEHNR; CDR2 reads FQNEAQ (reference sequence). Here the CDR3 DNA reads TGTGCCAGCAGCCGAAGGAACTTAGGGGACTATGGCTACACCTTC. Amino acids: CASSRRNLGDYGYTF.

This clone was seen only a few times. The genes are TRBV18 and TRBJ1-2, with D possibly being TRBD1 (5 bases). The germline V and J ends were trimmed by 5 bases and 7 bases, with 11 bases remaining between them. Germline CDR1 reads KGHSH; CDR2 reads LQKENI. The CDR3 totals 12 residues. DNA of the CDR3: TGTGCCAGCTCAGCGGGGCCGGGTGGCTACACCTTC. Translating it yields CASSAGPGGYTF. The variable domain in full, with the rest retrieved from reference TRBV18 and TRBJ1-2, is NAGVMQNPRHLVRRRGQEARLRCSPMKGHSHVYWYRQLPEEGLKFMVYLQKENIIDESGMPKERFSAEFPKEGPSILRIQQVVRGDSAAYFCASSAGPGGYTFGSGTRLTVV.

This clone was seen once. The chain is built from TRBV7-8 and TRBJ1-3; TRBD1 might be the D (5 bases). The CDR3 is 17 amino acids. Germline lookup yields CDR1 SGHVS and CDR2 FQNEAQ. The V gene lost 4 bases and the J gene lost 0 bases, with 16 bases spanning the gap. CDR3 in amino acids: CASSSLIWGGSGNTIYF. In DNA, the CDR3 is TGTGCCAGCAGCTCCCTTATTTGGGGGGGCTCTGGAAACACCATATATTTT.

The DNA for the CDR3 is TGTGCCAGCAGTTATAGCCTTTCCTACAATGAGCAGTTCTTC. This sequence encodes CASSYSLSYNEQFF. This chain connects TRBV6-5 to TRBJ2-1; D is uncertain. In germline, CDR1 is MNHEY, CDR2 SVGAGI. The CDR3 covers 14 residues. Trimming pared 3 bases from V and 1 base from J, leaving 7 bases between.

This chain uses TRBV19 with TRBJ2-6; D uncertain. V lost 5 bases, J lost 1 base, and 6 bases lay in between. In germline, CDR1 is LNHDA, CDR2 SQIVND (reference sequence). This CDR3 is built from 14 residues. The CDR3 DNA is TGTGCCAGTAGTTCTGAGTCTGGGGCCAACGTCCTGACTTTC. Translating it yields CASSSESGANVLTF.

Comments on this clone: This sample also contains other DNA sequences that code for the same CDR3. The rearrangement joins TRBV19 to TRBJ1-2; 8 nucleotides line up with TRBD1. The CDR3 runs to 14 residues. The ends lost 4 bases at V and 2 bases at J; junction bases unmatched: 3. Germline V gene sequence: CDR1 LNHDA, CDR2 SQIVND (reference sequence). The CDR3 is CASSTRQGNYGYTF. Here the CDR3 DNA reads TGTGCCAGTAGTACCCGACAGGGGAACTATGGCTACACCTTC.

V usage is TRBV30 and J usage is TRBJ1-4; 7 bases agree with TRBD1. Germline V CDR1 and CDR2: GTSNPN, SVGIG (reference sequence). This CDR3 has 14 amino acids. V trimming: 2 bases; J trimming: 7 bases; junction bases outside the gene matches: 7. The chain's CDR3 is CAWSFRQGIEKLFF. CDR3 coding DNA: TGTGCCTGGAGTTTTAGACAGGGTATTGAAAAACTGTTTTTT.

This clone has just a few counts. The chain combines TRBV5-1 with TRBJ2-2; 10 bases are shared with TRBD2. The CDR3 spans 16 residues. CDR1 is SGHRS, CDR2 YFSETQ, per germline. V gave up 1 base and J gave up 6 bases; unmatched junction bases: 6. The CDR3 DNA reads as TGCGCCAGCAGCTTGACTAGCGGGAACGGCGCCGGGGAGCTGTTTTTT. Its translation is CASSLTSGNGAGELFF.

This chain uses TRBV30 with TRBJ1-2; 10 nucleotides agree with TRBD1. V shed 2 bases and J 8 bases; nucleotides not matched to a gene: 5. This CDR3 comprises 13 residues. Germline V gene sequence: CDR1 GTSNPN, CDR2 SVGIG (reference sequence). CDR3 nucleotide sequence: TGTGCCTGGAGTTCTGGGACAGGGGAGGGCTACACCTTC. It yields the protein CAWSSGTGEGYTF.

V is TRBV5-1 and J is TRBJ2-1; no clear D. V was clipped by 4 bases and J by 7 bases, with 18 bases between them. Germline-derived CDR1 and CDR2 are SGHRS and YFSETQ. There are 15 residues in the CDR3. CDR3 DNA sequence: TGCGCCAGCAGCCATGACCAGGATCTGGTTAATGAGCAGTTCTTC. This gives the protein CASSHDQDLVNEQFF.

This clone has just a few counts. The rearrangement uses TRBV6-5 and TRBJ2-3; 11 bases align to TRBD2. The CDR3 is 15 amino acids. CDR1 is MNHEY, CDR2 SVGAGI, per germline. V was clipped by 5 bases and J by 6 bases; unmatched bases: 7. The CDR3 nucleotides are TGTGCCAGCAGTCCCAGGACTAGCGGGCATGATACGCAGTATTTT. The encoded protein is CASSPRTSGHDTQYF.

This rearrangement joins TRBV10-3 to TRBJ1-1, with D possibly matching TRBD1 (6 bases). V dropped 3 bases and J dropped 2 bases, with 7 bases sitting between them. The CDR3 covers 13 residues. Germline CDR1 ENHRY, CDR2 SYGVKD. This CDR3 reads CAISDGGNTEAFF. CDR3 in DNA: TGTGCCATCAGTGATGGGGGCAACACTGAAGCTTTCTTT.

The chain uses TRBV28 and TRBJ2-2; 8 bases line up with TRBD2. Germline V gene data show CDR1 as MDHEN and CDR2 as SYDVKM. The CDR3 runs to 17 residues. V trimming: 6 bases; J trimming: 4 bases; junction bases outside the gene matches: 13. CDR3 sequence reads: CASRYSPGLGGTGELFF. As DNA, the CDR3 is TGTGCCAGCAGGTATTCTCCGGGACTAGGGGGCACCGGGGAGCTGTTTTTT.

This rearrangement joins TRBV9 to TRBJ2-3, with 7 bases identical to TRBD1. J gave up 0 bases and V 4 bases, and 8 bases lay outside the gene matches. Looked up from germline, CDR1 is SGDLS and CDR2 is YYNGEE. CDR3 length: 16 residues. In DNA form, the CDR3 reads TGTGCCAGCAGCATCCACAGGGGTGGTAGCACAGATACGCAGTATTTT. It translates to CASSIHRGGSTDTQYF.

The gene calls are TRBV6-5 and TRBJ1-3, with D possibly being TRBD1 (6 bases). Between the trimmed V and J ends, which lost 6 bases and 2 bases, there was a span of 14 bases. Germline CDR1 MNHEY, CDR2 SVGAGI. This CDR3 has 15 residues. The chain's CDR3 is CASRSQGFAGNTIYF. The CDR3 nucleotides are TGTGCCAGCAGATCACAGGGTTTCGCTGGAAACACCATATATTTT.

The genes are TRBV7-2 and TRBJ1-1; TRBD1 matches at 7 bases. This CDR3 contains 15 residues. V was pared by 4 bases and J by 7 bases, with 12 bases of the junction left unmatched. From germline, CDR1 is SGHTA and CDR2 FQGNSA. The CDR3 DNA is TGTGCCAGCAGCTCCGGTGTCACAGGGGCCGGTGAAGCTTTCTTT. Its protein product is CASSSGVTGAGEAFF.

The chain couples TRBV7-9 to TRBJ2-7, with 8 bases identical to TRBD2. Germline V gene lookup returns CDR1 SEHNR and CDR2 FQNEAQ (reference sequence). Trimming took 0 bases from V and 6 from J; bases not matched to a gene: 10. The length of the CDR3 is 16 residues. The DNA of the CDR3 is TGTGCCAGCAGCTTAGCGCCAAGGACTAGCCCTCCCGAGCAGTACTTC. The encoded protein is CASSLAPRTSPPEQYF.

This rearrangement joins TRBV4-1 to TRBJ1-1; possibly TRBD1 for D (6 bases). The CDR3 loop spans 15 amino acids. V was pared by 0 bases and J by 4 bases, with 12 bases between. Germline CDR1 reads MGHRA; CDR2 reads YSYEKL. The CDR3 is CASSQDGQGITEAFF. The CDR3 coding sequence is TGCGCCAGCAGCCAAGATGGGCAGGGGATCACTGAAGCTTTCTTT.

In its sample, this clone was seen a few times. The gene calls are TRBV19 and TRBJ1-6; 9 bases agree with TRBD1. V trimming: 5 bases; J trimming: 10 bases; junction bases outside the gene matches: 9. Germline V gene sequence: CDR1 LNHDA, CDR2 SQIVND (reference sequence). The CDR3 contains 15 residues. CDR3 sequence (DNA): TGTGCCAGTAGTCTAAACCGGGACAGGGCCTCACCCCTCCACTTT. It translates to CASSLNRDRASPLHF.

The chain is built from TRBV19 and TRBJ2-3, with D tentatively TRBD2 (6 bases). The CDR3 runs 15 residues. V was shortened by 6 bases and J by 1 base, with 14 bases between the two germline ends. Germline loops: CDR1 LNHDA, CDR2 SQIVND (reference sequence). CDR3 sequence (DNA): TGTGCCAGTAGGACTAGTAGTGGAGGCACAGATACGCAGTATTTT. Translating it yields CASRTSSGGTDTQYF. Full variable domain (outside the CDR3, taken from reference TRBV19 and TRBJ2-3): DGGITQSPKYLFRKEGQNVTLSCEQNLNHDAMYWYRQDPGQGLRLIYYSQIVNDFQKGDIAEGYSVSREKKESFPLTVTSAQKNPTAFYLCASRTSSGGTDTQYFGPGTRLTVL.

The chain links TRBV18 to TRBJ1-1; no clear D gene. Trimming took 5 bases from V and 4 from J, leaving 20 bases between them. Germline assignment: CDR1 KGHSH and CDR2 LQKENI. This CDR3 comprises 16 residues. CDR3 sequence (DNA): TGTGCCAGCTCAGCTAAAATCGGTCGCCGGGTCACTGAAGCTTTCTTT. This translates into CASSAKIGRRVTEAFF.

The genes are TRBV2 and TRBJ1-5, with a weak D call TRBD1 (5 bases). This CDR3 comprises 13 residues. Between the trimmed V and J ends, which lost 6 bases and 5 bases, there was a span of 11 bases. The germline gives CDR1 SNHLY, CDR2 FYNNEI. This CDR3 reads CASREIQDQPQHF. The CDR3, as DNA: TGTGCCAGCAGGGAAATACAGGATCAGCCCCAGCATTTT.

The V gene is TRBV7-3, the J gene TRBJ2-7, with TRBD2 matching 15 bases. The CDR3 is 17 amino acids. The germline CDR1 and CDR2 sequences are SGHTA and FQGTGA. With V trimmed by 5 bases and J by 5 bases, 10 bases remained unmatched. CDR3 sequence reads: CASSPGTSGRREHEQYF. The CDR3 coding sequence is TGTGCCAGCAGCCCCGGGACTAGCGGGAGGAGGGAGCACGAGCAGTACTTC.